The table lists the clone carrying this TCR beta chain with a few counts. The sample belongs to a study of T-cell memory formation after mild COVID-19. Via MiXCR, TCRdb re-called the 5' RACE reads, giving one row per CDR3 protein. The sample has 450,000 to 650,000 distinct CDR3 sequences; roughly 22% are singletons. Germline-derived CDR1 and CDR2 are MGHRA and YSYEKL. V gave up 0 bases and J gave up 8 bases, with 19 bases separating them. The CDR3 is 16 residues long. The rearrangement joins TRBV4-1 to TRBJ1-2; D not certain. This clonotype was sampled from an adult woman who had mild COVID-19 (a few samples of this study predate the infection). Cell type and time point are not known. Source material: PBMCs or a T cell subset sorted from them (not recorded which). The CDR3 DNA reads as TGCGCCAGCAGCCAAGATCACGGCGGCCCATCTACGGGCTACACCTTC. This sequence encodes CASSQDHGGPSTGYTF.